The entry below gives a single TCR beta chain sequence along with its context. Its antigen is currently unknown. These data originate in a study of CD8 T cells in Susac syndrome. Background on the study: Patients with Susac syndrome who were sequenced included roughly 6 with active disease and eight in remission.

Study conclusions and caveats: Clonal expansion was not observed in the Susac syndrome CD4+ T cell repertoires. In its TCR sequencing and HLA analysis, the study acknowledged that the number of individuals was relatively small.

Reverse transcription of about 0.45 to 1 ug RNA was performed with random hexamers. MiXCR, applied by TCRdb to the immunoSEQ multiplex PCR reads, yields one record per CDR3 protein. Of more than 150,000 distinct CDR3 sequences in the sample, approximately 94% were seen once. In germline, CDR1 is SGHVS, CDR2 FQNEAQ. Deletions cut 5 bases from V and 1 base from J, with 14 bases between. The length of the CDR3 is 15 residues. The clonotype comes from a human donor with Susac syndrome. The chain employs TRBV7-8 and TRBJ1-1; unclear D gene. Sequenced input: CD4+ T cells from PBMCs. DNA of the CDR3: TGTGCCAGCAGCGTTGCGGGTACGGGGAACACTGAAGCTTTCTTT. Its translation is CASSVAGTGNTEAFF.